This T cell receptor (beta chain) was sequenced during a study of cytomegalovirus exposure and HLA in healthy donors. This PCR relied on a set of 60 Vbeta primers and 13 Jbeta primers. Using immunoSEQ multiplex PCR, the repertoire was profiled, and TCRdb retains in-frame clones only, with some absent. The table has about 200,000 clones, over 70% seen once; the top ten hold 1% to 1.5%. This clonotype was sampled from a man aged 25 to 45 in good health and CMV-seronegative. The source material was PBMCs.

Here the CDR3 DNA reads TGTGCCAGCAGCGTAGAAAGGGGGACCGTCTACAATGAGCAGTTCTTC. Translating gives CASSVERGTVYNEQFF. The chain employs TRBV9 and TRBJ2-1; tentatively, D is TRBD1 (6 bases). The CDR3 totals 16 residues. The V gene lost 0 bases and the J gene lost 3 bases, with 13 bases spanning the gap. Germline values: CDR1 SGDLS, CDR2 YYNGEE.